Presented here are 27 T cell receptor beta chains from one specimen sequenced in a study of T cells in Graves' hyperthyroidism and ophthalmopathy. TCR beta CDR3 regions were amplified from RNA transcripts. TCR CDR3 regions were first amplified by RT-PCR with HTBI primers. TCRdb re-called the multiplex PCR reads with MiXCR, one entry per CDR3 protein. The sample gives approximately 530,000 distinct CDR3 sequences, 16% of which show up once; 18% is in the top ten. The sample taken for sequencing was blood. The receptor set was obtained from a young woman with Graves' hyperthyroidism.

This clonotype has more than one count but fewer than ten. The rearrangement joins TRBV6-1 to TRBJ1-3; D gene ambiguous. This CDR3 spans 15 amino acids. From germline, CDR1 is MNHNS and CDR2 SASEGT. The germline V and J ends were trimmed by 7 bases and 0 bases, with 13 bases remaining between them. CDR3 bases: TGTGCCAGCATCCCCGGGCGGGGCTCTGGAAACACCATATATTTT. Protein: CASIPGRGSGNTIYF.

Comments on this clonotype: A read error may account for a junction end that differs from germline. This chain joins TRBV20-1 and TRBJ2-5; 11 bases match TRBD1. This CDR3 spans 11 amino acids. The germline V gene has CDR1 DFQATT and CDR2 SNEGSKA (reference sequence). CDR3 coding DNA: TGCAGTGCCTGGACAGGGGGCCCCCCCGACTTC. Translation: CSAWTGGPPDF.

This clonotype was counted at least ten times. This chain joins TRBV2 and TRBJ1-1; 8 nucleotides align to TRBD1. Germline assignment: CDR1 SNHLY and CDR2 FYNNEI. V lost 7 bases to trimming and J lost 4 bases; unmatched junction nucleotides: 8. The CDR3 sequence is 14 residues long. CDR3 sequence: CASTQSTGGTEAFF. The DNA for the CDR3 is TGTGCCAGCACTCAATCAACAGGGGGCACTGAAGCTTTCTTT.

This clonotype was recorded a few times. DNA for the CDR3: TGTGCCAGCAGCTTGGGCGGATTGCGAGGCACCGGGGAGCTGTTTTTT. This translates into CASSLGGLRGTGELFF. This chain connects TRBV5-8 to TRBJ2-2; D not certain. Trimming took 0 bases from V and 4 from J, leaving 13 bases between them. CDR3 size: 16 residues. Per germline, CDR1 SGHTS and CDR2 YDEGEE.

There are many counts of this clonotype. This rearrangement joins TRBV6-2 or TRBV6-3 to TRBJ2-3; 11 bases map to TRBD1. V dropped 0 bases and J dropped 6; count of bases not matched to a gene: 2. The CDR3 is made up of 15 amino acids. The germline V gene has CDR1 MNHEY and CDR2 SVGEGT. As DNA, the CDR3 is TGTGCCAGCAGTTACTCCCGGACAGGGGGCGATACGCAGTATTTT. This sequence encodes CASSYSRTGGDTQYF.

This clonotype was detected only a few times. J is TRBJ1-4 and V is TRBV29-1; the D gene is possibly TRBD1 (6 bases). The germline V gene has CDR1 SQVTM and CDR2 ANQGSEA. The CDR3 is made up of 13 amino acids. The V end was cut by 2 bases, the J end by 9 bases, with 13 bases between. The CDR3, as DNA: TGCAGCGTTGAAAGGCAGGGGACAAAAAAACTGTTTTTT. It encodes CSVERQGTKKLFF.

The chain carries TRBV6-2 or TRBV6-3 and TRBJ2-1; 7 bases line up with TRBD1. The CDR3 length is 17 residues. CDR1 MNHEY and CDR2 SVGEGT come from the germline V gene. The V and J ends lost 2 bases and 1 base, in that order; junction bases with no gene match: 8. This CDR3 is CASSYQPGQSSYNEQFF. DNA for the CDR3: TGTGCCAGCAGTTACCAACCGGGACAGTCATCCTACAATGAGCAGTTCTTC.

The table lists this clonotype with many counts. The V and J genes are TRBV12-3 or TRBV12-4 and TRBJ1-1; possibly TRBD1 for D (5 bases). V lost 5 bases and J lost 0, with 7 bases in between. This CDR3 has 13 amino acids. The CDR3 protein is CASSIQVNTEAFF. The CDR3 DNA reads as TGTGCCAGCAGTATACAGGTGAACACTGAAGCTTTCTTT.

This clonotype showed up just a few times. V gene TRBV6-1 combines with J gene TRBJ2-4, with D possibly being TRBD1 or TRBD2 (5 bases each). Trimming removed 3 bases at V and 3 bases at J, with 9 bases between. In germline, CDR1 is MNHNS, CDR2 SASEGT. The CDR3 spans 14 residues. The CDR3 region is CASSERGGKNIQYF. CDR3 nucleotide sequence: TGTGCCAGCAGTGAGAGGGGTGGCAAAAACATTCAGTACTTC.

This clonotype occurred a few times. The V gene is TRBV6-5, the J gene TRBJ2-7; TRBD2 matches 7 bases. Trimming at V came to 4 bases and at J to 0 bases, leaving 6 bases not matched to a gene. The germline CDR1 and CDR2 sequences are MNHEY and SVGAGI. There are 15 residues in the CDR3. CDR3 DNA: TGTGCCAGCAGTTTAAACGGGAGGAGCTCCTACGAGCAGTACTTC. Encoded protein: CASSLNGRSSYEQYF.

This clonotype was counted many times. The chain links TRBV20-1 to TRBJ2-7; D gene unclear. V was clipped by 3 bases and J by 3 bases, with 15 bases between them. The CDR3 is 14 amino acids. The germline V gene encodes CDR1 DFQATT and CDR2 SNEGSKA (reference sequence). The CDR3 region is CSASRQSKDYEQYF. For the CDR3, the DNA is TGCAGTGCTAGTAGGCAATCAAAGGACTACGAGCAGTACTTC.

A few counts support this clonotype. The gene calls are TRBV7-2 and TRBJ2-1; 10 nucleotides agree with TRBD2. J lost 8 bases, V lost 4 bases, and 8 bases had no gene match. From germline, CDR1 is SGHTA and CDR2 FQGNSA. The CDR3 sequence is 15 residues long. This chain's CDR3 is CASSSSGSYIYEQFF. CDR3 sequence (DNA): TGTGCCAGCAGCTCTAGCGGGAGTTATATCTATGAGCAGTTCTTC.

V and J are TRBV6-2 or TRBV6-3 and TRBJ2-2, with D possibly TRBD1 on 5 matching bases. This CDR3 has 11 residues. V lost 2 bases and J lost 15, with 10 bases in between. Germline V lookup: CDR1 MNHEY, CDR2 SVGEGT. The CDR3 loop reads CASSYGARVFF. The CDR3 region has the DNA TGTGCCAGCAGTTACGGGGCTCGGGTGTTTTTT.

The rearrangement uses TRBV5-4 and TRBJ1-3; tentative D call: TRBD1 (6 bases). CDR1 and CDR2 from the germline V gene are SGHNT and YYREEE (reference sequence). Trimming removed 5 bases at V and 4 bases at J, with 13 bases between. CDR3 length equals 14 residues. The CDR3 region has the DNA TGTGCCAGCAGTTATCAGGGGCTAGGAAACACCATATATTTT. It specifies CASSYQGLGNTIYF.

This clonotype has at least ten counts. The rearrangement links TRBV2 to TRBJ2-5; a weak D match, TRBD1 (5 bases). The length of the CDR3 is 12 residues. Trimming pared 6 bases from V and 2 bases from J, leaving 7 bases between. The V gene's germline CDR1 is SNHLY and CDR2 FYNNEI. CDR3 sequence reads: CASRGLQETQYF. The DNA of the CDR3 is TGTGCCAGCAGGGGGCTTCAAGAGACCCAGTACTTC.

V gene TRBV7-9 combines with J gene TRBJ1-3, with a tentative D call TRBD1 (6 bases). This CDR3 has 15 amino acids. Between the trimmed V and J ends, which lost 4 bases and 2 bases, there was a span of 12 bases. The germline CDR1 and CDR2 sequences are SEHNR and FQNEAQ (reference sequence). This CDR3 is CASSSPEGAGNTIYF. The CDR3, as DNA: TGTGCCAGCAGCTCTCCGGAGGGGGCTGGAAACACCATATATTTT. Based on the CDR3 plus reference TRBV7-9 and TRBJ1-3, the full variable domain is DTGVSQNPRHKITKRGQNVTFRCDPISEHNRLYWYRQTLGQGPEFLTYFQNEAQLEKSRLLSDRFSAERPKGSFSTLEIQRTEQGDSAMYLCASSSPEGAGNTIYFGEGSWLTVV.

The chain joins TRBV6-9 to TRBJ1-1; D remains unclear. Deletions cut 3 bases from V and 4 bases from J, with 9 bases between. There are 13 residues in the CDR3. Per the germline V gene, CDR1 is MNHGY and CDR2 is SVAAGI. CDR3 DNA: TGTGCCAGCAGTTACGAGGGATTCACTGAAGCTTTCTTT. It translates to CASSYEGFTEAFF.

This clonotype was seen more than once but under ten times. The chain joins TRBV5-1 to TRBJ2-1, with D unclear. The CDR3 is made up of 15 amino acids. The germline V and J ends were trimmed by 2 bases and 5 bases, with 14 bases remaining between them. Germline V lookup: CDR1 SGHRS, CDR2 YFSETQ. The CDR3 sequence is CASSLTGPTNNEQFF. CDR3 nucleotide sequence: TGCGCCAGCAGCTTAACGGGCCCTACTAACAATGAGCAGTTCTTC.

This clonotype was picked up a small number of times. The genes are TRBV20-1 and TRBJ2-7, with a possible D match to TRBD2 (6 bases). The germline CDR1 and CDR2 sequences are DFQATT and SNEGSKA (reference sequence). There are 10 residues in the CDR3. Trimming took 4 bases from V and 6 from J, leaving 7 bases between them. CDR3 in amino acids: CSAMEGEQYF. DNA for the CDR3: TGCAGTGCTATGGAGGGCGAGCAGTACTTC.

This clonotype was seen a few times. V and J are TRBV6-1 and TRBJ1-1; D is ambiguous. Per the germline V gene, CDR1 is MNHNS and CDR2 is SASEGT. V lost 3 bases and J 5 bases, leaving 19 bases between the germline ends. CDR3 length: 16 amino acids. CDR3 region: CASSERDRVLGTEAFF. The CDR3 DNA sequence: TGTGCCAGCAGTGAGAGAGACCGGGTCCTTGGGACTGAAGCTTTCTTT.

The rearrangement links TRBV7-9 to TRBJ2-2; 11 positions match TRBD1. J lost 3 bases, V lost 5 bases, and 8 bases had no gene match. The CDR3 consists of 17 residues. Germline CDR1 is SEHNR and CDR2 is FQNEAQ (reference sequence). CDR3 DNA sequence: TGTGCCAGCAGCCCCCCCGGACAGGGGGCTTACACCGGGGAGCTGTTTTTT. It is translated as CASSPPGQGAYTGELFF.

V is TRBV25-1 and J is TRBJ1-2, with TRBD1 matching over 8 bases. This CDR3 is built from 13 residues. Germline CDR1 and CDR2: MGHDK and SYGVNS. Trimming at V came to 4 bases and at J to 6 bases, leaving 4 bases not matched to a gene. The CDR3 DNA sequence: TGTGCCAGCAGTGGCCAGGGGGCCGATGGCTACACCTTC. This sequence encodes CASSGQGADGYTF.

The chain couples TRBV20-1 to TRBJ2-7, with 10 nucleotides matching TRBD2. The ends lost 1 base at V and 4 bases at J; junction bases unmatched: 7. CDR3 size: 15 residues. CDR1 and CDR2 from the germline V gene are DFQATT and SNEGSKA (reference sequence). This CDR3 is CSARALAGETYEQYF. The DNA of the CDR3 is TGCAGTGCTAGAGCCCTAGCGGGAGAGACATACGAGCAGTACTTC.

This clonotype was seen more than once but under ten times. This rearrangement joins TRBV12-3 or TRBV12-4 to TRBJ1-4; D ambiguous. Between the trimmed V and J ends, which lost 3 bases and 7 bases, there was a span of 15 bases. The CDR3 length is 15 residues. DNA for the CDR3: TGTGCCAGCAGTTTTGCTGGGGAAGGGTTTGAAAAACTGTTTTTT. Translating gives CASSFAGEGFEKLFF.

V usage is TRBV19 and J usage is TRBJ1-1; 9 nucleotides line up with TRBD1. Germline V gene sequence: CDR1 LNHDA, CDR2 SQIVND (reference sequence). The V and J ends lost 7 bases and 4 bases, in that order; junction bases with no gene match: 10. CDR3 length: 15 residues. Here the CDR3 reads CASINTGGAGTEAFF. CDR3 DNA sequence: TGTGCCAGTATAAACACAGGGGGCGCCGGCACTGAAGCTTTCTTT.

CDR3: CASSQDKAGTGELFF. In nucleotides, the CDR3 is TGTGCCAGCAGCCAAGATAAGGCCGGGACCGGGGAGCTGTTTTTT. The V call is TRBV3-1, the J call TRBJ2-2; D ambiguous. There are 15 residues in the CDR3. From germline, CDR1 is LGHDT and CDR2 YNNKEL (reference sequence). V lost 0 bases to trimming and J lost 5 bases, with 10 bases between them. The variable domain in full, completed from reference TRBV3-1 and TRBJ2-2, reads DTAVSQTPKYLVTQMGNDKSIKCEQNLGHDTMYWYKQDSKKFLKIMFSYNNKELIINETVPNRFSPKSPDKAHLNLHINSLELGDSAVYFCASSQDKAGTGELFFGEGSRLTVL.

The sample holds a few counts of this clonotype. The chain employs TRBV6-5 and TRBJ1-2; possibly TRBD1 for D (5 bases). Trimming removed 0 bases at V and 5 bases at J, with 13 bases between. The CDR3 sequence is 15 residues long. Germline-derived CDR1 and CDR2 are MNHEY and SVGAGI. CDR3 residues: CASSYSMDTPYGYTF. The DNA of the CDR3 is TGTGCCAGCAGTTACTCGATGGACACTCCATATGGCTACACCTTC.